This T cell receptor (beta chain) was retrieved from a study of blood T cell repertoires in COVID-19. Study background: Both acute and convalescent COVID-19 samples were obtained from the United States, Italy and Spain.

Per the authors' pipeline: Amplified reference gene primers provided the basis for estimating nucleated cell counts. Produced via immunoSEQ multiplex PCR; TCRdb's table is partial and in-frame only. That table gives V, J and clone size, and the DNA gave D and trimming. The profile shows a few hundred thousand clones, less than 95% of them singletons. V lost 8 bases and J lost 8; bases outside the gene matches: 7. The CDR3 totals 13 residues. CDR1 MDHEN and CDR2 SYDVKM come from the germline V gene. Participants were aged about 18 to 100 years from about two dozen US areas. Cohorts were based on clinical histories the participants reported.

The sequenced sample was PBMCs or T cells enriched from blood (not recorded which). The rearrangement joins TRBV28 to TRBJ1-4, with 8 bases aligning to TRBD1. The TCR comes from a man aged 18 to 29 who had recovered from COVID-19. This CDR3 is CASRQGISEKLFF. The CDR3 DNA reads TGTGCCAGCCGACAGGGGATATCGGAAAAACTGTTTTTT.